This T cell receptor (beta chain) was observed in a study of Ad26.COV2.S vaccination and SARS-CoV-2 variants. This clone was counted between two and nine times. The method was immunoSEQ multiplex PCR; TCRdb's version includes in-frame clones alone and lacks a portion of them. Found here are 97,000 or so clones, about 78% of them singletons; the top ten hold around 15%. V was clipped by 3 bases and J by 3 bases, with 17 bases between them. CDR3 length: 16 residues. CDR1 is ENHRY and CDR2 is SYGVKD in the germline V gene. The genes are TRBV10-3 and TRBJ2-5, with D perhaps matching TRBD1 (6 bases). The sequencing here drew on peripheral blood, taken after recovery from COVID-19. This receptor was taken from a human donor who had recovered from COVID-19. The CDR3 here is CAISDTRGRPKETQYF. The CDR3 coding sequence is TGTGCCATCAGTGACACCAGGGGCCGCCCCAAAGAGACCCAGTACTTC.